Shown below are 27 T cell receptor beta chains from a single sample sequenced in a study of CD8 T cells in ankylosing spondylitis. General observations from the study: A motif in TCR beta, a set of eight highly homologous variants, appeared characteristic of ankylosing spondylitis blood.

MiXCR, run by TCRdb on the 5' RACE reads, gives a single entry per CDR3 protein. The sample shows more than 650,000 distinct CDR3 sequences, 12% of them seen only once. For these TCRs, the target antigens are not known. Specimen: blood, either unsorted or a sorted T cell fraction (not recorded which). The receptors originated from a male donor with ankylosing spondylitis.

This chain links TRBV5-1 with TRBJ1-1; TRBD1 agrees at 8 bases. The germline V gene has CDR1 SGHRS and CDR2 YFSETQ. The CDR3 sequence is 13 residues long. Trimming at V came to 4 bases and at J to 6 bases, leaving 5 bases not matched to a gene. The CDR3 coding sequence is TGCGCCAGCAGCACAGGGGGGACTTCTGAAGCTTTCTTT. It yields the protein CASSTGGTSEAFF.

The chain recombines TRBV6-4 with TRBJ2-7, with D uncertain. Germline V lookup: CDR1 MRHNA, CDR2 SNTAGT. CDR3 length: 13 residues. V lost 5 bases and J 7 bases, leaving 15 bases between the germline ends. The CDR3 sequence: CASSTSMGFEQYF. The DNA of the CDR3 is TGTGCCAGCAGTACCTCCATGGGATTTGAGCAGTACTTC.

The chain uses TRBV3-1 and TRBJ2-7; 11 bases agree with TRBD2. This CDR3 has 16 residues. From germline, CDR1 is LGHDT and CDR2 YNNKEL (reference sequence). With 0 bases clipped from V and 4 bases from J, the junction kept 5 bases outside the gene matches. The chain's CDR3 is CASSQDLLAGEYEQYF. CDR3 bases: TGTGCCAGCAGCCAAGATCTACTAGCGGGAGAGTACGAGCAGTACTTC.

In its sample, this clonotype was seen a few times. The V call is TRBV5-1, the J call TRBJ2-2; the D gene is possibly TRBD1 (6 bases). V gave up 4 bases and J gave up 5 bases, with 12 bases separating them. Looked up from germline, CDR1 is SGHRS and CDR2 is YFSETQ. The CDR3 consists of 14 residues. CDR3 in amino acids: CASSGNRVTGELFF. In DNA form, the CDR3 reads TGCGCCAGCAGCGGAAACAGGGTAACCGGGGAGCTGTTTTTT.

This clonotype was seen at least ten times. This rearrangement joins TRBV5-1 to TRBJ1-3; D is perhaps TRBD1 (5 bases). This CDR3 has 14 amino acids. Germline-derived CDR1 and CDR2 are SGHRS and YFSETQ. Trimming pared 3 bases from V and 1 base from J, leaving 8 bases between. CDR3 bases: TGCGCCAGCAGCTCGGACACTTCTGGAAACACCATATATTTT. Translating gives CASSSDTSGNTIYF.

The V gene is TRBV7-8, the J gene TRBJ2-1; D possibly corresponds to TRBD1 (5 bases). With 5 bases removed from V and 4 bases from J, the gap between germline ends came to 9 bases. CDR3 length equals 13 residues. Germline loops: CDR1 SGHVS, CDR2 FQNEAQ. The CDR3 region has the DNA TGTGCCAGCAGCATTACAGGATACAATGAGCAGTTCTTC. Translating gives CASSITGYNEQFF.

In this sample, this clonotype turned up a few times. The J gene is TRBJ2-2, the V gene TRBV7-2; 7 nucleotides match TRBD2. Trimming cost V 1 base and J 5 bases; bases outside gene matches: 4. Germline assignment: CDR1 SGHTA and CDR2 FQGNSA. The CDR3 sequence is 15 residues long. For the CDR3, the DNA is TGTGCCAGCAGCTTAGGAGGGACTACGACCGGGGAGCTGTTTTTT. Protein: CASSLGGTTTGELFF.

The V and J genes are TRBV28 and TRBJ2-7; tentative D call: TRBD2 (5 bases). The germline V gene has CDR1 MDHEN and CDR2 SYDVKM. V gave up 5 bases and J gave up 2 bases, with 13 bases separating them. This CDR3 is built from 14 residues. CDR3 sequence: CASSREFSPYEQYF. In DNA form, the CDR3 reads TGTGCCAGCAGTAGGGAGTTTTCTCCCTACGAGCAGTACTTC.

This rearrangement joins TRBV7-3 to TRBJ2-1; D call uncertain. Germline V gene lookup returns CDR1 SGHTA and CDR2 FQGTGA. The CDR3 is 15 amino acids. V lost 5 bases to trimming and J lost 3 bases, with 14 bases between them. The CDR3 here is CASSPLGGIYNEQFF. In DNA form, the CDR3 reads TGTGCCAGCAGCCCCCTCGGTGGAATCTACAATGAGCAGTTCTTC.

This clonotype was seen only a few times. The genes are TRBV9 and TRBJ1-6; 7 bases align to TRBD1. V shed 4 bases, J shed 0 bases, and the junction held 4 bases outside the gene matches. The CDR3 loop spans 16 amino acids. Germline lookup yields CDR1 SGDLS and CDR2 YYNGEE. CDR3 sequence reads: CASSPDRSSYNSPLHF. The CDR3, as DNA: TGTGCCAGCAGCCCGGACAGGAGCTCCTATAATTCACCCCTCCACTTT.

This clonotype was counted only a few times. This chain connects TRBV6-2 or TRBV6-3 to TRBJ2-1; D call uncertain. V lost 7 bases to trimming and J lost 8 bases, with 12 bases between them. From germline, CDR1 is MNHEY and CDR2 SVGEGT. This CDR3 region has 12 residues. CDR3 nucleotides: TGTGCCAGCAAAATACCAGAGCATGAGCAGTTCTTC. Amino acids: CASKIPEHEQFF.

This clonotype has just a few counts. V usage is TRBV11-1 and J usage is TRBJ2-2, with 7 nucleotides matching TRBD1. V trimming: 5 bases; J trimming: 2 bases; junction bases outside the gene matches: 17. In germline, CDR1 is SGHAT, CDR2 FQDESV (reference sequence). The CDR3 has 19 amino acids. CDR3 coding DNA: TGTGCCAGCAGCCCTGGACAGGTCTCTTTCATGAAAAACACCGGGGAGCTGTTTTTT. It is translated as CASSPGQVSFMKNTGELFF.

The chain carries TRBV10-2 and TRBJ2-7; D call uncertain. The CDR3 contains 14 residues. Trimming took off 0 bases at V and 2 bases at J, with 8 bases between the two ends. CDR1 and CDR2 from the germline V gene are WSHSY and SAAADI. The CDR3 sequence is CASSESYAAYEQYF. DNA for the CDR3: TGCGCCAGCAGTGAGTCGTACGCGGCCTACGAGCAGTACTTC.

V usage is TRBV20-1 and J usage is TRBJ1-5; maybe TRBD1 (6 bases). Germline CDR1 reads DFQATT; CDR2 reads SNEGSKA (reference sequence). This CDR3 has 13 residues. Trimming took off 5 bases at V and 6 bases at J, with 14 bases between the two ends. Here the CDR3 reads CSALQGGGQPQHF. The CDR3 coding sequence is TGCAGTGCTCTACAGGGAGGAGGTCAGCCCCAGCATTTT.

The chain employs TRBV20-1 and TRBJ2-3, with 10 bases aligning to TRBD2. The CDR3 is 14 residues long. Germline V CDR1 and CDR2: DFQATT, SNEGSKA (reference sequence). V lost 7 bases and J lost 2; bases outside the gene matches: 6. The CDR3 sequence: CSDLTSGYTDTQYF. CDR3 coding DNA: TGCAGTGACCTGACTAGCGGGTACACAGATACGCAGTATTTT.

The chain combines TRBV29-1 with TRBJ1-2, with TRBD1 matching over 9 bases. The CDR3 contains 15 residues. The junction had 13 bases not matched to a gene; V was cut back by 4 bases and J by 7 bases. CDR1 is SQVTM and CDR2 is ANQGSEA in the germline V gene. The CDR3 region has the DNA TGCAGCGTTGGGGGGGGACAGGGTGTCTCCAGTGGCTACACCTTC. As protein: CSVGGGQGVSSGYTF.

In its sample, this clonotype was seen many times. The chain employs TRBV20-1 and TRBJ2-3, with unresolved D. This CDR3 is 12 amino acids long. Germline CDR1 reads DFQATT; CDR2 reads SNEGSKA (reference sequence). V was trimmed by 7 bases and J by 1 base, leaving 9 bases between them. DNA for the CDR3: TGCAGTGGGATCGCGGGCACAGATACGCAGTATTTT. Translated: CSGIAGTDTQYF.

The sample holds a few counts of this clonotype. The chain carries TRBV20-1 and TRBJ1-1; possibly TRBD1 for D (6 bases). The CDR3 is 15 amino acids. Looked up from germline, CDR1 is DFQATT and CDR2 is SNEGSKA (reference sequence). V shed 3 bases and J shed 2 bases, with 16 bases lying between them. DNA for the CDR3: TGCAGTGCTAGTTCCCCCCGGACAGCAAACACTGAAGCTTTCTTT. Translation gives CSASSPRTANTEAFF.

This clonotype was counted at least ten times. Here the CDR3 DNA reads TGTGCCAGCAGCCTGGGACAGACCACCGGGGAGCTGTTTTTT. Its protein is CASSLGQTTGELFF. The chain employs TRBV7-9 and TRBJ2-2, with 7 bases fitting TRBD1. The germline gives CDR1 SEHNR, CDR2 FQNEAQ (reference sequence). J was trimmed by 4 bases and V by 5 bases; bases with no gene match: 4. CDR3 size: 14 residues.

This clonotype appeared a few times. The chain links TRBV29-1 to TRBJ2-7; the match to TRBD2 covers 14 bases. The CDR3 covers 15 residues. With 7 bases clipped from V and 6 bases from J, the junction kept 11 bases outside the gene matches. CDR1 and CDR2 (germline): SQVTM, ANQGSEA. The CDR3 sequence is CSARPGLAGVGEQYF. The CDR3 nucleotides are TGCAGCGCTAGGCCGGGACTAGCGGGAGTGGGCGAGCAGTACTTC.

The V call is TRBV28, the J call TRBJ1-5; D gene unclear. Deletions cut 10 bases from V and 5 bases from J, with 21 bases between. CDR1 and CDR2 from the germline V gene are MDHEN and SYDVKM. The CDR3 length is 15 residues. The CDR3 loop is CATYPGPHSDQPQHF. In DNA form, the CDR3 reads TGTGCCACCTACCCAGGACCCCACAGTGATCAGCCCCAGCATTTT.

The J gene is TRBJ2-5, the V gene TRBV7-2; TRBD1 or TRBD2 may be the D gene (6 bases each). The germline V gene encodes CDR1 SGHTA and CDR2 FQGNSA. CDR3 length equals 14 residues. The V and J ends lost 5 bases and 9 bases respectively, with 19 bases between them. The CDR3: CASSTLTRGMAQYF. In DNA, the CDR3 is TGTGCCAGCAGCACCCTGACTAGGGGGATGGCCCAGTACTTC.

The chain has TRBV5-1 and TRBJ2-1; D may correspond to TRBD1 or TRBD2 (6 bases each). The CDR3 has 16 residues. Germline V gene lookup returns CDR1 SGHRS and CDR2 YFSETQ. Trimming took 4 bases from V and 3 from J, leaving 17 bases between them. CDR3: CASSPDSGWDYNEQFF. The CDR3 nucleotides are TGCGCCAGCAGCCCGGACAGCGGGTGGGACTACAATGAGCAGTTCTTC.

This clonotype was found many times. This rearrangement joins TRBV12-3 or TRBV12-4 to TRBJ2-7, with D unclear. Trimming shortened V by 6 bases and J by 1 base, and 10 bases separated the two germline ends. The CDR3 is 13 amino acids. CDR3 sequence reads: CASSRSYSYEQYF. CDR3 nucleotide sequence: TGTGCCAGCAGCCGTAGTTATTCCTACGAGCAGTACTTC.

This clonotype showed up many times. V is TRBV29-1 and J is TRBJ1-1, with 7 bases aligning to TRBD1. After removal of 7 bases from V and 5 bases from J, the junction contained 10 bases not matched to a gene. Germline assignment: CDR1 SQVTM and CDR2 ANQGSEA. This CDR3 is 13 amino acids long. The CDR3 protein is CSADNRGRTEAFF. The CDR3 nucleotides read TGCAGCGCTGACAACAGGGGACGGACTGAAGCTTTCTTT.

Only a few counts were recorded for this clonotype. The chain carries TRBV14 and TRBJ2-5, with D unresolved. CDR1 and CDR2 (germline): SGHDN, FVKESK. The CDR3 is 13 residues long. V was clipped by 1 base and J by 5 bases, with 8 bases between them. This chain's CDR3 is CASSQVVKETQYF. CDR3 DNA sequence: TGTGCCAGCAGCCAAGTGGTTAAGGAGACCCAGTACTTC.

Ten or more counts support this clonotype. The chain has TRBV29-1 and TRBJ1-4; a possible D gene is TRBD1 (6 bases). From germline, CDR1 is SQVTM and CDR2 ANQGSEA. Trimming stripped 4 bases from V and 5 bases from J, with 11 bases between. The CDR3 runs 13 residues. In DNA form, the CDR3 reads TGCAGCGTTGCCGGGACAATGAATGAAAAACTGTTTTTT. This codes for CSVAGTMNEKLFF.